This T cell receptor beta chain was sequenced in a study of blood T cell repertoires in COVID-19. In the authors' methods: Reference gene primer amplification gave nucleated cell count estimates. Method: immunoSEQ multiplex PCR; TCRdb's copy keeps in-frame clones and lacks some. V and J calls and clone size come straight from that table; D and trimming were deduced from the DNA. The sample shows 90,000 to 150,000 clones, around 87% of them seen only once. The sample holds one count of this clone. Germline V lookup: CDR1 MNHEY, CDR2 SVGAGI. This CDR3 is built from 13 residues. Trimming stripped 4 bases from V and 1 base from J, with 8 bases between.

The receptor comes from a human donor in a cohort sampled during active COVID-19. The chain uses TRBV6-5 and TRBJ2-7, with D possibly matching TRBD1 (5 bases). The specimen was peripheral blood. The CDR3 DNA reads as TGTGCCAGCAGTTCACAGGTATCCTACGAGCAGTACTTC. It encodes CASSSQVSYEQYF.